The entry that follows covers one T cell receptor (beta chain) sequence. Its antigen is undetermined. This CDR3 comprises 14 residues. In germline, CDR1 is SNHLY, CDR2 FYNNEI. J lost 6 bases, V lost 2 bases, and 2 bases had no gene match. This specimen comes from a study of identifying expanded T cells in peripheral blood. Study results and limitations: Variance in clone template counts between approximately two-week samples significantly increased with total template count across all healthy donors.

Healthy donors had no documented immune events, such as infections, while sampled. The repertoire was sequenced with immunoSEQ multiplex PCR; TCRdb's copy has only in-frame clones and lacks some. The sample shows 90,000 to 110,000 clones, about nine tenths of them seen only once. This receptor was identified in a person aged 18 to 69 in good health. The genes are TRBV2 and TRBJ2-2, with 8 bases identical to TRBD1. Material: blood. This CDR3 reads CASSEQGASGELFF. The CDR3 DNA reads TGTGCCAGCAGTGAACAGGGGGCGTCCGGGGAGCTGTTTTTT.